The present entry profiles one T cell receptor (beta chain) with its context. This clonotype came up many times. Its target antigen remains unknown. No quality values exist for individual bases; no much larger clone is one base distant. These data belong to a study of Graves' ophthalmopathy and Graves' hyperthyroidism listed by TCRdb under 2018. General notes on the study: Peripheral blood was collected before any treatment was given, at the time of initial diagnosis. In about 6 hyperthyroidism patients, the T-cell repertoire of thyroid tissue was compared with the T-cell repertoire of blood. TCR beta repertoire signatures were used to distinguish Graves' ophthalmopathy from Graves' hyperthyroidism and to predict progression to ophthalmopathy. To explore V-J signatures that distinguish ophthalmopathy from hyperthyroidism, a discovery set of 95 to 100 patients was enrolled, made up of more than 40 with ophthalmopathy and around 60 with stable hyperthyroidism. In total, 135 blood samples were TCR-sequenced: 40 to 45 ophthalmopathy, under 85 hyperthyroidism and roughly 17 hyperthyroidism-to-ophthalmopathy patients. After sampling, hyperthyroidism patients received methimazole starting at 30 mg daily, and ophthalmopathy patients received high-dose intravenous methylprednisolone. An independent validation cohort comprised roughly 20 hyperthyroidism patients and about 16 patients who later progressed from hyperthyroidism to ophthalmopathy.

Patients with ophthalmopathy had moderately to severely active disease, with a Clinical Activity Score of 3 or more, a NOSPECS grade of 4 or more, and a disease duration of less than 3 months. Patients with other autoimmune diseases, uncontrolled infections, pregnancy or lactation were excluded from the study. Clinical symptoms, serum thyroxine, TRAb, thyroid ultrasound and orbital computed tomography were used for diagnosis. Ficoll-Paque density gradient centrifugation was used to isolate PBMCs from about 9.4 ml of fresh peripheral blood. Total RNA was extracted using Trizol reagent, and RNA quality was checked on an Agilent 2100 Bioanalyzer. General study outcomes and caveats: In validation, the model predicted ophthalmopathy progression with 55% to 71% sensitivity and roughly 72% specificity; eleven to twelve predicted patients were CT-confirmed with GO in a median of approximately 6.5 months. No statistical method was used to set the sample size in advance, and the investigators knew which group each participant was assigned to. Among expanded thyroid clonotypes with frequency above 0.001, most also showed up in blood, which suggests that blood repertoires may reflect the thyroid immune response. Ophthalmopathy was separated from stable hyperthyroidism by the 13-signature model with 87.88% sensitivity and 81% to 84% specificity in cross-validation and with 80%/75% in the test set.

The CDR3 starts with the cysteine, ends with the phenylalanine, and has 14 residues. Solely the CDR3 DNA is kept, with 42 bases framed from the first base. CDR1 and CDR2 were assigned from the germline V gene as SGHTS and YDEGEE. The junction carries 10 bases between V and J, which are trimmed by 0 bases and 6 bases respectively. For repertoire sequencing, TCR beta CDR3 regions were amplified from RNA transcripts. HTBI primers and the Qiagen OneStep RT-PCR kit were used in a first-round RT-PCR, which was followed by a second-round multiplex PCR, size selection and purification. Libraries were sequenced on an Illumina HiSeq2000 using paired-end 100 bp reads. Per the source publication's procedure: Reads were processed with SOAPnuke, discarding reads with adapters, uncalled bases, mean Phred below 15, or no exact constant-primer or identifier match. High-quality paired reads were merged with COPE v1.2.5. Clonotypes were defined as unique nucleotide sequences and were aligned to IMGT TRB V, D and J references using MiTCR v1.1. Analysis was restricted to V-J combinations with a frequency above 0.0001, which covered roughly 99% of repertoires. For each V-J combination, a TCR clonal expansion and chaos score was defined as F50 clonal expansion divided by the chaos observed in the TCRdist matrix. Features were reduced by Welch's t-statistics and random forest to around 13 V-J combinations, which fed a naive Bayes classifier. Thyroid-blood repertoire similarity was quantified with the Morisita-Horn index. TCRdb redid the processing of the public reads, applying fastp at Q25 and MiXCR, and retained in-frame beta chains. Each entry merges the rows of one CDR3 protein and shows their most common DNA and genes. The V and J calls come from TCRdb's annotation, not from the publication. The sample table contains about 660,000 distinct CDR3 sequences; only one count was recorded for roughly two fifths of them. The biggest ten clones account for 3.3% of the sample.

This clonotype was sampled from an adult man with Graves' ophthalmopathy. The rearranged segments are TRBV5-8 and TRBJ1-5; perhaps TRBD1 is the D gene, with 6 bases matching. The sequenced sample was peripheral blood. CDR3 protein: CASSLGGAAQPQHF. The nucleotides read TGTGCCAGCAGCTTGGGGGGGGCGGCTCAGCCCCAGCATTTT.